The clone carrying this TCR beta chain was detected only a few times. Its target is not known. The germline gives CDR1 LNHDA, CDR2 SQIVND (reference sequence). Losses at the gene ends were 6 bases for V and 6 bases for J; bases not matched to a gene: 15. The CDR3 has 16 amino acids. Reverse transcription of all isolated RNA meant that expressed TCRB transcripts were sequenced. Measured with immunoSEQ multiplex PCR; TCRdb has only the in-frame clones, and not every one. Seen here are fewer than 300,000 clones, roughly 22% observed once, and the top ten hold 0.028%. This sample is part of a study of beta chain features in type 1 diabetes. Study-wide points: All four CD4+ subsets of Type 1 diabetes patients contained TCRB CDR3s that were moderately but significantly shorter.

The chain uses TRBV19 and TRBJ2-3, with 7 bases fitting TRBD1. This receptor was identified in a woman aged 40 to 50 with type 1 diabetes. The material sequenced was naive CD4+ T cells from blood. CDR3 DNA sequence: TGTGCCAGTAGAGTGGGCGACAGGGTCAAGCCGGATACGCAGTATTTT. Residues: CASRVGDRVKPDTQYF.